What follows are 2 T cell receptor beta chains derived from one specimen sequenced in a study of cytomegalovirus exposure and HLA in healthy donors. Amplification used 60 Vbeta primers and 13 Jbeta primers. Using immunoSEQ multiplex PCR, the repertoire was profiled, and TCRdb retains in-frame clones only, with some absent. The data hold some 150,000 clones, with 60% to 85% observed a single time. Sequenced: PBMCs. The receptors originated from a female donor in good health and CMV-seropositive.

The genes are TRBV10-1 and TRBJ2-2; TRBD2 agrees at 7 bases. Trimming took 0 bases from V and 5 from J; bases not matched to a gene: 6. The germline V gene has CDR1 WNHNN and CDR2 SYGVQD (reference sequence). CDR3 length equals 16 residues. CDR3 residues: CASSESLASGTGELFF. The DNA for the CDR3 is TGCGCCAGCAGTGAGTCGTTGGCTAGCGGAACCGGGGAGCTGTTTTTT.

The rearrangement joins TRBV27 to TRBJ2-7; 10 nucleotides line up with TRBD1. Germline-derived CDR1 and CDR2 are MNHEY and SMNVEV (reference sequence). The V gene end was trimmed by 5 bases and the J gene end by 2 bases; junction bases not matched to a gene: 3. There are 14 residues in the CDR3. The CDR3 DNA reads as TGTGCCAGCAGTCTCGGACAGGGGGCCTACGAGCAGTACTTC. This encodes CASSLGQGAYEQYF.